The T cell receptor beta chain described here comes from a study of chronic HIV infection and antiretroviral therapy. TCRdb re-derived calls from the 5' RACE reads in MiXCR, one entry per CDR3 protein. Of 30,000 or so distinct CDR3 sequences listed, over 7% are singletons. The V gene's germline CDR1 is SQVTM and CDR2 ANQGSEA. The germline V and J ends were trimmed by 3 bases and 0 bases, with 1 base remaining between them. The CDR3 length is 11 residues. This clonotype was seen at least ten times. The sequence came from an adult who had HIV and had not received antiretroviral therapy, or was an uninfected healthy control (not recorded which). Sequenced sample: peripheral blood. The gene calls are TRBV29-1 and TRBJ2-3; D unresolved. DNA of the CDR3: TGCAGCGTTGACAGCACAGATACGCAGTATTTT. Amino acids: CSVDSTDTQYF.